Following are 13 T cell receptor beta chains from one sample sequenced in a study of CD8 T cells in ankylosing spondylitis. From the 5' RACE reads, TCRdb called clonotypes with MiXCR, one entry per CDR3 protein. The sample gives 300,000 to 350,000 distinct CDR3 sequences, 11% of which show up once; about 10% is in the top ten. The material sequenced was blood, either unsorted or a sorted T cell fraction (not recorded which). All receptors derive from a female donor with ankylosing spondylitis or in good health (not recorded which).

This clonotype occurred many times. The V and J genes are TRBV20-1 and TRBJ2-3, with TRBD1 identical over 9 bases. V was clipped by 2 bases and J by 2 bases; unmatched bases: 8. Germline CDR1 and CDR2: DFQATT and SNEGSKA (reference sequence). CDR3 length: 16 amino acids. CDR3 nucleotide sequence: TGCAGTGCTAGATCACCGGGACAGGGAAACACAGATACGCAGTATTTT. It codes for CSARSPGQGNTDTQYF.

This clonotype showed up many times. The chain uses TRBV20-1 and TRBJ2-7; TRBD2 agrees at 14 bases. The V segment lost 6 bases and the J segment 3 bases; nucleotides outside the gene matches: 4. Germline CDR1 reads DFQATT; CDR2 reads SNEGSKA (reference sequence). The CDR3 sequence is 14 residues long. CDR3 bases: TGCAGTGCGCACGGACTAGCGGGAGGCTACGAGCAGTACTTC. Translation: CSAHGLAGGYEQYF.

This chain links TRBV15 with TRBJ2-3; D possibly corresponds to TRBD1 (5 bases). V gave up 7 bases and J gave up 2 bases, with 10 bases separating them. CDR3 length equals 13 residues. CDR1 LNHNV and CDR2 YYDKDF come from the germline V gene (reference sequence). The CDR3 DNA reads as TGTGCCACCACGCAGGACATCACAGATACGCAGTATTTT. Translated: CATTQDITDTQYF. Together with reference TRBV15 and TRBJ2-3, the CDR3 gives the full variable domain: DAMVIQNPRYQVTQFGKPVTLSCSQTLNHNVMYWYQQKSSQAPKLLFHYYDKDFNNEADTPDNFQSRRPNTSFCFLDIRSPGLGDTAMYLCATTQDITDTQYFGPGTRLTVL.

This clonotype came up many times. The V call is TRBV5-1, the J call TRBJ2-1; TRBD2 matches at 7 bases. Trimming cost V 1 base and J 8 bases; bases outside gene matches: 9. This CDR3 contains 15 residues. Germline V gene sequence: CDR1 SGHRS, CDR2 YFSETQ. CDR3 DNA: TGCGCCAGCAGCTTGCATGGGGGGGAGACCTATGAGCAGTTCTTC. Translating it yields CASSLHGGETYEQFF.

This clonotype was recorded many times. V gene TRBV20-1 combines with J gene TRBJ2-7, with 9 bases that match TRBD1. The J segment lost 5 bases and the V segment lost 3 bases, leaving 5 bases of the junction unmatched. Germline assignment: CDR1 DFQATT and CDR2 SNEGSKA (reference sequence). The CDR3 has 13 residues. As DNA, the CDR3 is TGCAGTGCTAGGCGGGACAGGGTCAACGAGCAGTACTTC. As protein: CSARRDRVNEQYF.

Ten or more counts support this clonotype. The chain carries TRBV11-2 and TRBJ2-3; TRBD2 agrees at 10 bases. CDR3 size: 16 residues. Losses at the gene ends were 4 bases for V and 4 bases for J; bases not matched to a gene: 8. Germline CDR1 SGHAT, CDR2 FQNNGV. The DNA for the CDR3 is TGTGCCAGCAGCTCGCGCTCGAGCGGGAGGGCAGATACGCAGTATTTT. Amino acid sequence: CASSSRSSGRADTQYF.

The V gene is TRBV15, the J gene TRBJ2-2; 12 bases align to TRBD2. With V trimmed by 11 bases and J by 7 bases, 17 bases remained unmatched. Germline V gene sequence: CDR1 LNHNV, CDR2 YYDKDF (reference sequence). This CDR3 has 17 residues. The CDR3 sequence: CAASTLAGGPSVGELFF. In nucleotides, the CDR3 is TGTGCCGCAAGTACTCTAGCGGGAGGGCCTTCGGTCGGGGAGCTGTTTTTT. Full variable domain (missing parts from reference TRBV15 and TRBJ2-2): DAMVIQNPRYQVTQFGKPVTLSCSQTLNHNVMYWYQQKSSQAPKLLFHYYDKDFNNEADTPDNFQSRRPNTSFCFLDIRSPGLGDTAMYLCAASTLAGGPSVGELFFGEGSRLTVL.

This clonotype was recorded many times. V is TRBV5-5 and J is TRBJ1-3; D unresolved. Germline V gene lookup returns CDR1 SGHKS and CDR2 YYEKEE (reference sequence). Trimming took 3 bases from V and 4 from J, leaving 8 bases between them. The CDR3 has 13 residues. As DNA, the CDR3 is TGTGCCAGCAGCTCCCAGTCGGGAAACACCATATATTTT. It translates to CASSSQSGNTIYF.

This clonotype was observed at least ten times. This chain joins TRBV28 and TRBJ1-2; a possible D gene is TRBD1 (6 bases). Trimming pared 4 bases from V and 2 bases from J, leaving 11 bases between. The CDR3 loop spans 14 amino acids. Germline CDR1 and CDR2: MDHEN and SYDVKM. The CDR3 coding sequence is TGTGCCAGCAGTTCTGGACAGAGAAACTATGGCTACACCTTC. It yields the protein CASSSGQRNYGYTF.

This clonotype was picked up many times. This rearrangement joins TRBV10-3 to TRBJ2-7, with TRBD1 matching 7 bases. This CDR3 region has 12 residues. V shed 10 bases and J 3 bases; nucleotides not matched to a gene: 6. Per germline, CDR1 ENHRY and CDR2 SYGVKD. CDR3 region: CATTTGFYEQYF. For the CDR3, the DNA is TGTGCCACCACGACAGGGTTCTACGAGCAGTACTTC.

This clonotype has at least ten counts. The V call is TRBV10-3, the J call TRBJ2-5; D is unclear. V dropped 0 bases and J dropped 1 base, with 6 bases sitting between them. CDR3 size: 14 residues. CDR1 ENHRY and CDR2 SYGVKD come from the germline V gene. CDR3 region: CAISESNRQETQYF. The CDR3, as DNA: TGTGCCATCAGTGAGTCTAACCGCCAAGAGACCCAGTACTTC.

This clonotype came up many times. The gene calls are TRBV29-1 and TRBJ2-7; D might be TRBD1 or TRBD2, each matching 5 bases. Germline V CDR1 and CDR2: SQVTM, ANQGSEA. V was cut by 1 base and J by 0 bases, with 16 bases left in between. The CDR3 is made up of 16 amino acids. The CDR3 sequence is CSVEVPRPGSSYEQYF. CDR3 nucleotides: TGCAGCGTTGAAGTCCCGCGTCCAGGGAGCTCCTACGAGCAGTACTTC.

This clonotype was seen ten or more times. The chain joins TRBV20-1 to TRBJ2-1; unclear D gene. The CDR3 length is 15 residues. V dropped 6 bases and J dropped 5 bases, with 20 bases sitting between them. The germline gives CDR1 DFQATT, CDR2 SNEGSKA (reference sequence). Here the CDR3 DNA reads TGCAGTGCAATAGGGCCAGGTATGGTTAACAATGAGCAGTTCTTC. Its translation is CSAIGPGMVNNEQFF.